One and the same sample provided the 26 T cell receptor beta chains below, sequenced in a study of blood T cell repertoires in COVID-19. Using immunoSEQ multiplex PCR, the repertoire was profiled, and TCRdb retains in-frame clones only, with some absent. The sample comprises 70,000 to 95,000 clones, around 86% of which are singletons, and more than 25% rests with the top ten. Sequencing used peripheral blood. The receptors shown here come from a human donor in a cohort sampled during active COVID-19.

The chain joins TRBV24-1 to TRBJ2-1; 9 nucleotides match TRBD1. CDR3 length equals 14 residues. J lost 3 bases, V lost 7 bases, and 3 bases had no gene match. From germline, CDR1 is KGHDR and CDR2 SFDVKD. The DNA for the CDR3 is TGTGCCACCAGCGGACAGGGGCACTACAATGAGCAGTTCTTC. It is translated as CATSGQGHYNEQFF.

V is TRBV7-9 and J is TRBJ2-5; 11 bases agree with TRBD1. Trimming took 5 bases from V and 1 from J; bases not matched to a gene: 3. Germline V gene lookup returns CDR1 SEHNR and CDR2 FQNEAQ (reference sequence). The CDR3 loop spans 15 amino acids. CDR3 protein: CASSRDRGAQETQYF. In nucleotides, the CDR3 is TGTGCCAGCAGCCGGGACAGGGGGGCCCAAGAGACCCAGTACTTC.

The chain links TRBV15 to TRBJ1-5; maybe TRBD1 (6 bases). The CDR3 totals 18 residues. V was trimmed by 0 bases and J by 1 base, leaving 16 bases between them. The V gene's germline CDR1 is LNHNV and CDR2 YYDKDF (reference sequence). The CDR3 here is CATSRELSGAASNQPQHF. CDR3 DNA sequence: TGTGCCACCAGCAGAGAGCTTTCAGGGGCCGCAAGCAATCAGCCCCAGCATTTT.

There are a few counts of this clone. The chain joins TRBV18 to TRBJ1-2; TRBD1 matches at 7 bases. Germline V gene lookup returns CDR1 KGHSH and CDR2 LQKENI. The CDR3 sequence is 18 residues long. V lost 2 bases, J lost 0 bases, and 12 bases stayed unmatched. This chain's CDR3 is CASSPFVTRTGSNYGYTF. In DNA form, the CDR3 reads TGTGCCAGCTCACCATTCGTAACCCGGACAGGTTCTAACTATGGCTACACCTTC.

The gene calls are TRBV25-1 and TRBJ2-2, with D tentatively TRBD1 (5 bases). This CDR3 has 15 residues. The germline gives CDR1 MGHDK, CDR2 SYGVNS. Trimming stripped 8 bases from V and 4 bases from J, with 17 bases between. The CDR3 spells CASGLDRGFTGELFF. As DNA, the CDR3 is TGTGCCAGCGGATTAGACAGAGGATTCACCGGGGAGCTGTTTTTT.

The chain links TRBV6-5 to TRBJ2-7, with D perhaps TRBD1 (7 bases). Germline-derived CDR1 and CDR2 are MNHEY and SVGAGI. This CDR3 is built from 15 residues. Trimming took off 6 bases at V and 6 bases at J, with 21 bases between the two ends. The CDR3 bases are TGTGCCAGCAGACAGAACCCTAGGGGGCGGGGCGAGCAGTACTTC. This gives the protein CASRQNPRGRGEQYF.

The chain links TRBV3-1 (or the pseudogene TRBV3-2) to TRBJ2-4, with 14 bases aligning to TRBD2. After removal of 4 bases from V and 0 bases from J, the junction contained 5 bases not matched to a gene. CDR1 and CDR2 (germline): LGHDT, YNNKEL (reference sequence). CDR3 length: 18 amino acids. For the CDR3, the DNA is TGTGCCAGCAGCCGGGGGACTAGCGGGGGCATAGCCAAAAACATTCAGTACTTC. It is translated as CASSRGTSGGIAKNIQYF.

The chain has TRBV9 and TRBJ1-6; 7 positions match TRBD1. Germline CDR1 reads SGDLS; CDR2 reads YYNGEE. V shed 3 bases, J shed 0 bases, and the junction held 6 bases outside the gene matches. The CDR3 sequence is 17 residues long. As DNA, the CDR3 is TGTGCCAGCAGCGATTACAGGGGCAGCTCCTATAATTCACCCCTCCACTTT. Translation gives CASSDYRGSSYNSPLHF.

CDR3 residues: CSVGGDNGARNEQFF. CDR3 in DNA: TGCAGCGTTGGCGGGGATAACGGAGCTCGGAATGAGCAGTTCTTC. The rearrangement joins TRBV29-1 to TRBJ2-1, with D possibly being TRBD2 (6 bases). Looked up from germline, CDR1 is SQVTM and CDR2 is ANQGSEA. V was shortened by 4 bases and J by 7 bases, with 20 bases between the two germline ends. The CDR3 spans 15 residues.

The chain is built from TRBV19 and TRBJ2-7; weak D call: TRBD1 (6 bases). Trimming stripped 2 bases from V and 5 bases from J, with 10 bases between. Germline CDR1 is LNHDA and CDR2 is SQIVND (reference sequence). This CDR3 region has 13 residues. In DNA, the CDR3 is TGTGCCAGTAGTATAAACAGGGTCAACGAGCAGTACTTC. Amino acids: CASSINRVNEQYF.

CDR3 region: CASSTTGLPQHF. DNA of the CDR3: TGTGCCAGCAGTACGACAGGATTGCCCCAGCATTTT. The V and J genes are TRBV27 and TRBJ1-5; weak D call: TRBD1 (6 bases). CDR1 MNHEY and CDR2 SMNVEV come from the germline V gene (reference sequence). The CDR3 is made up of 12 amino acids. The V gene lost 5 bases and the J gene lost 9 bases, with 11 bases spanning the gap.

A word on this clone: Distinct nucleotide sequences in the sample also encode this CDR3. The V call is TRBV15, the J call TRBJ2-7; D perhaps matches TRBD2 (5 bases). The CDR3 covers 12 residues. From germline, CDR1 is LNHNV and CDR2 YYDKDF (reference sequence). V lost 1 base and J 4 bases, leaving 5 bases between the germline ends. CDR3 in DNA: TGTGCCACCAGCAGAGCGGGGTACGAGCAGTACTTC. This sequence encodes CATSRAGYEQYF.

This clone was detected a few times. The chain employs TRBV27 and TRBJ1-2, with no clear D. CDR3 size: 14 residues. V was trimmed by 8 bases and J by 0 bases, leaving 13 bases between them. Germline lookup yields CDR1 MNHEY and CDR2 SMNVEV (reference sequence). Here the CDR3 reads CASGRRPPNYGYTF. CDR3 DNA: TGTGCCAGCGGTCGGAGACCTCCTAACTATGGCTACACCTTC.

The J gene is TRBJ2-3, the V gene TRBV28, with D perhaps matching TRBD1 (6 bases). V shed 4 bases and J shed 0 bases, with 17 bases lying between them. The V gene's germline CDR1 is MDHEN and CDR2 SYDVKM. The length of the CDR3 is 17 residues. The chain's CDR3 is CASSSQPRTVSTDTQYF. Here the CDR3 DNA reads TGTGCCAGCAGTTCGCAACCCCGGACAGTCAGCACAGATACGCAGTATTTT.

This clone was detected a few times. The V gene is TRBV6-6, the J gene TRBJ2-5; D not certain. CDR1 MNHNY and CDR2 SVGAGI come from the germline V gene (reference sequence). CDR3 length: 14 amino acids. Trimming cost V 5 bases and J 1 base, with 11 bases left between them. CDR3 DNA: TGTGCCAGCAGTCTTCCGGGTAGCCAAGAGACCCAGTACTTC. Translated, it gives CASSLPGSQETQYF.

The chain has TRBV6-5 and TRBJ2-3; possible D gene TRBD2, 6 bases. CDR1 is MNHEY, CDR2 SVGAGI, per germline. The V end was cut by 6 bases, the J end by 4 bases, with 17 bases between. The CDR3 has 15 amino acids. The chain's CDR3 is CASSRTGTSPDTQYF. Here the CDR3 DNA reads TGTGCCAGCAGCCGAACCGGGACTTCCCCAGATACGCAGTATTTT.

The J gene is TRBJ2-7, the V gene TRBV24-1; a possible D gene is TRBD1 (5 bases). The CDR3 length is 15 residues. The V end lost 4 bases, the J end lost 1 base, and 13 bases lay between the germline ends. The germline gives CDR1 KGHDR, CDR2 SFDVKD. CDR3 loop: CATSDPNQGSYEQYF. CDR3 coding DNA: TGTGCCACCAGTGACCCTAATCAGGGTTCCTACGAGCAGTACTTC.

The rearrangement links TRBV18 to TRBJ2-5, with TRBD2 matching 12 bases. Germline V gene sequence: CDR1 KGHSH, CDR2 LQKENI. CDR3 length equals 16 residues. J gave up 4 bases and V 3 bases, and 6 bases lay outside the gene matches. Here the CDR3 reads CASSPRLAGEGETQYF. In DNA, the CDR3 is TGTGCCAGCTCACCCCGACTAGCGGGAGAGGGAGAGACCCAGTACTTC.

This clone was observed a few times. The J gene is TRBJ1-4, the V gene TRBV2, with no clear D. Germline CDR1 SNHLY, CDR2 FYNNEI. The CDR3 covers 14 residues. The ends were cut back, 7 bases at V and 6 bases at J, with 15 bases in the middle. CDR3 region: CASTPQAQDEKLFF. The CDR3 nucleotides read TGTGCCAGCACCCCCCAGGCCCAAGATGAAAAACTGTTTTTT.

The V and J genes are TRBV24-1 and TRBJ2-5; 12 bases match TRBD1. V was pared by 5 bases and J by 5 bases, with 8 bases of the junction left unmatched. The CDR3 spans 16 residues. Germline V CDR1 and CDR2: KGHDR, SFDVKD. The CDR3 bases are TGTGCCACCAGTGGGGGTGGGACAGGGGGCTTGGAGACCCAGTACTTC. Protein product: CATSGGGTGGLETQYF.

V usage is TRBV7-9 and J usage is TRBJ2-1; 10 nucleotides match TRBD2. V lost 3 bases and J lost 9; bases outside the gene matches: 5. CDR3 length: 14 residues. The V gene's germline CDR1 is SEHNR and CDR2 FQNEAQ (reference sequence). The CDR3 DNA is TGTGCCAGCAGCTTTAGCGGGAGGAGTTTTGAGCAGTTCTTC. It specifies CASSFSGRSFEQFF.

The CDR3 region is CASSLFLAEPETQYF. The CDR3 nucleotides read TGTGCCAGCAGCTTGTTCCTAGCCGAACCAGAGACCCAGTACTTC. This rearrangement joins TRBV5-6 to TRBJ2-5, with D possibly TRBD2 on 5 matching bases. The CDR3 is 15 residues long. V was cut by 1 base and J by 4 bases, with 14 bases left in between. Germline-derived CDR1 and CDR2 are SGHDT and YYEEEE.

The chain couples TRBV6-1 to TRBJ2-7, with unresolved D. V dropped 2 bases and J dropped 4 bases, with 3 bases sitting between them. CDR3 length: 11 residues. CDR1 is MNHNS, CDR2 SASEGT, per germline. The CDR3 spells CASSESYEQYF. CDR3 DNA sequence: TGTGCCAGCAGTGAATCTTACGAGCAGTACTTC.

The gene calls are TRBV7-9 and TRBJ2-7; D gene ambiguous. V lost 2 bases and J lost 4, with 6 bases in between. The CDR3 loop spans 12 amino acids. Looked up from germline, CDR1 is SEHNR and CDR2 is FQNEAQ (reference sequence). The CDR3 loop is CASSLTGYEQYF. For the CDR3, the DNA is TGTGCCAGCAGCTTAACGGGTTACGAGCAGTACTTC.

This chain connects TRBV7-2 to TRBJ2-1; the match to TRBD2 covers 9 bases. This CDR3 comprises 14 residues. With V trimmed by 5 bases and J by 7 bases, 6 bases remained unmatched. The germline V gene has CDR1 SGHTA and CDR2 FQGNSA. The DNA of the CDR3 is TGTGCCAGCAGCAGCGCTAGCGGGATTAATGAGCAGTTCTTC. This translates into CASSSASGINEQFF.

This clone was observed once. The chain uses TRBV30 and TRBJ2-3; no clear D. Germline V gene lookup returns CDR1 GTSNPN and CDR2 SVGIG (reference sequence). With 2 bases removed from V and 5 bases from J, the gap between germline ends came to 11 bases. The CDR3 extends over 13 amino acids. CDR3 amino acids: CAWSPLYGDTQYF. The DNA of the CDR3 is TGTGCCTGGAGTCCCCTGTACGGAGATACGCAGTATTTT.